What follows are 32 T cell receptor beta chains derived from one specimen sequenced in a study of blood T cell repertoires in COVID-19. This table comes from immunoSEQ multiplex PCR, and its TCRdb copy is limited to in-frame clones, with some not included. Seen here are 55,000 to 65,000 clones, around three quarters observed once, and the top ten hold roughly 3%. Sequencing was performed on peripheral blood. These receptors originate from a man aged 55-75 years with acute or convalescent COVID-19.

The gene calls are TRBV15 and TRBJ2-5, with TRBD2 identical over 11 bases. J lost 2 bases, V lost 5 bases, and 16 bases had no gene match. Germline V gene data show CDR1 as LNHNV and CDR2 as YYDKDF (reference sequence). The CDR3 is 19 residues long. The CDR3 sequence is CATSLTRASLAGDQETQYF. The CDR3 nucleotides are TGTGCCACCAGCCTTACGAGGGCGTCACTAGCGGGGGATCAAGAGACCCAGTACTTC.

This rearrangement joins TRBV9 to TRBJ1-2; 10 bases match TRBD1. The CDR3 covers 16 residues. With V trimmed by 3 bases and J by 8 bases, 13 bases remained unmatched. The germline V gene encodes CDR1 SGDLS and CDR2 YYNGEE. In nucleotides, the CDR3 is TGTGCCAGCAGCGGAGAGGACAGGGGGGTTTCTGACGGCTACACCTTC. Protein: CASSGEDRGVSDGYTF.

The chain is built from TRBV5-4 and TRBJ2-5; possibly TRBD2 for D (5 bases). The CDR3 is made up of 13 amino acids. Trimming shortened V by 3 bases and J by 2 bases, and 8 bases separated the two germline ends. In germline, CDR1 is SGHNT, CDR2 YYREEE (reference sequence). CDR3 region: CASSWERQETQYF. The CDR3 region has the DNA TGTGCCAGCAGCTGGGAGAGGCAAGAGACCCAGTACTTC.

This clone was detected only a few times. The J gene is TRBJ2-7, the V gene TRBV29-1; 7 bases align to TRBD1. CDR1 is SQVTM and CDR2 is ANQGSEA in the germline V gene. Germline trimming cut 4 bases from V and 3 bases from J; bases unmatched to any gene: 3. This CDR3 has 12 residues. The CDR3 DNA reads TGCAGCGTTGCAGGGGACAGCTACGAGCAGTACTTC. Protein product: CSVAGDSYEQYF.

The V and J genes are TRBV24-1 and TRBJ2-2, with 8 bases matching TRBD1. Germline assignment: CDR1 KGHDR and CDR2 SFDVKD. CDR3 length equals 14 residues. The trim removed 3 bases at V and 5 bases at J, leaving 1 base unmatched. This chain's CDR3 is CATSDHRGTGELFF. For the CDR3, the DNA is TGTGCCACCAGTGATCACAGGGGGACCGGGGAGCTGTTTTTT.

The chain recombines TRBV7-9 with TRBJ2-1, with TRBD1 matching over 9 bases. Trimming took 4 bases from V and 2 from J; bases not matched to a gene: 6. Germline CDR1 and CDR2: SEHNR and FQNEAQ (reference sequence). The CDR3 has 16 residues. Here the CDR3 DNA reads TGTGCCAGCAGCTCGAACAGGGGGCCTACCTACAATGAGCAGTTCTTC. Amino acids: CASSSNRGPTYNEQFF. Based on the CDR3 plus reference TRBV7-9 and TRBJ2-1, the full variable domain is DTGVSQNPRHKITKRGQNVTFRCDPISEHNRLYWYRQTLGQGPEFLTYFQNEAQLEKSRLLSDRFSAERPKGSFSTLEIQRTEQGDSAMYLCASSSNRGPTYNEQFFGPGTRLTVL.

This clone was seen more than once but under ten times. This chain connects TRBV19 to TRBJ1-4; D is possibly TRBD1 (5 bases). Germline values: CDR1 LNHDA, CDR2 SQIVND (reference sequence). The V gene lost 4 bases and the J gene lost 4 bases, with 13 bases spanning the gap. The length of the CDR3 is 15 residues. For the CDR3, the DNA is TGTGCCAGTAGTAGCCAGGGTTGGGTTAATGAAAAACTGTTTTTT. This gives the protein CASSSQGWVNEKLFF.

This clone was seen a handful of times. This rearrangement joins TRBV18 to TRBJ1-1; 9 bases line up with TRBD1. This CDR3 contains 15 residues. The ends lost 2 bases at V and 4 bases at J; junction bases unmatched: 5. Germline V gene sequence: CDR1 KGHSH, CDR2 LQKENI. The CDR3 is CASSPTQDRGTEAFF. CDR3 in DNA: TGTGCCAGCTCACCAACTCAGGACAGGGGCACTGAAGCTTTCTTT. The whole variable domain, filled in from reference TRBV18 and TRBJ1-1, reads NAGVMQNPRHLVRRRGQEARLRCSPMKGHSHVYWYRQLPEEGLKFMVYLQKENIIDESGMPKERFSAEFPKEGPSILRIQQVVRGDSAAYFCASSPTQDRGTEAFFGQGTRLTVV.

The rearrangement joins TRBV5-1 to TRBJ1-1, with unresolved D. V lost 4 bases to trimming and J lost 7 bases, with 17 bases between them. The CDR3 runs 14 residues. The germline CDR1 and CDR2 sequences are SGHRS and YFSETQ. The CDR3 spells CASSPAQVDGEAFF. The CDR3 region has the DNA TGCGCCAGCAGCCCTGCCCAGGTTGACGGTGAAGCTTTCTTT.

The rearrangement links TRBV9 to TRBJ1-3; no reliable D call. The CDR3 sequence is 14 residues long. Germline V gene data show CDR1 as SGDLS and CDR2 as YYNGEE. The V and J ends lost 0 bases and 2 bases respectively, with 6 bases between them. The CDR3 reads CASSVGTAGNTIYF. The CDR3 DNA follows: TGTGCCAGCAGCGTAGGAACAGCTGGAAACACCATATATTTT.

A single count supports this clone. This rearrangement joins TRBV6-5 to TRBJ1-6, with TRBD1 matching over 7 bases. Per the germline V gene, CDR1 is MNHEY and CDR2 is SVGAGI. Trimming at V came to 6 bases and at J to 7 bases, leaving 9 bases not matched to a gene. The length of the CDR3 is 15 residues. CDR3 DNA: TGTGCCAGCAGCCCCAGGACAGGTGGAAATTCACCCCTCCACTTT. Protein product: CASSPRTGGNSPLHF.

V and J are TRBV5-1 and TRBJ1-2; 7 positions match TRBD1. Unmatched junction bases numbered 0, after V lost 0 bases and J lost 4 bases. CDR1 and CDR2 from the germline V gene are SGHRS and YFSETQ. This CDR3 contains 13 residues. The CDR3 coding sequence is TGCGCCAGCAGCTTGGGGACAGGCTATGGCTACACCTTC. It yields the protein CASSLGTGYGYTF.

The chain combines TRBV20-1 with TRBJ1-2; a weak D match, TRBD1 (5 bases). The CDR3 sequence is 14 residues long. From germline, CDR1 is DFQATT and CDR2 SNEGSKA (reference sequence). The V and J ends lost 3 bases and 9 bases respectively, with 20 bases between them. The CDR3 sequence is CSASESSGVGSYTF. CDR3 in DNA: TGCAGTGCTAGTGAGTCATCGGGGGTAGGAAGCTACACCTTC.

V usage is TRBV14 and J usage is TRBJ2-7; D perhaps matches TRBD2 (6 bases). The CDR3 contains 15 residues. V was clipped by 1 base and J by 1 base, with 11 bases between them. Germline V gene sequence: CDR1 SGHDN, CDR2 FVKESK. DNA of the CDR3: TGTGCCAGCAGCCAAGGGACGGGGGAGTCCTACGAGCAGTACTTC. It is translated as CASSQGTGESYEQYF. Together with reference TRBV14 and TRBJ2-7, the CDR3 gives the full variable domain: EAGVTQFPSHSVIEKGQTVTLRCDPISGHDNLYWYRRVMGKEIKFLLHFVKESKQDESGMPNNRFLAERTGGTYSTLKVQPAELEDSGVYFCASSQGTGESYEQYFGPGTRLTVT.

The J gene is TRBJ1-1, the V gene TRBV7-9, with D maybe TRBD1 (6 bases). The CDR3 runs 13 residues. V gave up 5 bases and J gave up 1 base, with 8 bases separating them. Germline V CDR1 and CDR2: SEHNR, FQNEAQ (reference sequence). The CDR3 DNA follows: TGTGCCAGCAGCACGGGACAGAACACTGAAGCTTTCTTT. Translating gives CASSTGQNTEAFF.

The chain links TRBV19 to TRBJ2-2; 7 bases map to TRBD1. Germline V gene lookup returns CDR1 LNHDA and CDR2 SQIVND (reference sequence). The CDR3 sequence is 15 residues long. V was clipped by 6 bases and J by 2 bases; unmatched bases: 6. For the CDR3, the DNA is TGTGCCAGTAGCCACCGACAGGGCAACACCGGGGAGCTGTTTTTT. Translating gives CASSHRQGNTGELFF.

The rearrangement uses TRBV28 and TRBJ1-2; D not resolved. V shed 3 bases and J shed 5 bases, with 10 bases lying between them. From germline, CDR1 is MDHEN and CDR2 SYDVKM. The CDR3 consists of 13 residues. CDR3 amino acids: CASSLGASYGYTF. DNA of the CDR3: TGTGCCAGCAGTTTGGGAGCATCTTATGGCTACACCTTC.

Here the CDR3 reads CASSFDQGAGYTF. CDR3 sequence (DNA): TGTGCCAGCAGTTTTGACCAGGGCGCAGGCTACACCTTC. V usage is TRBV12-3 or TRBV12-4 and J usage is TRBJ1-2; a weak D match, TRBD1 (5 bases). Trimming shortened V by 3 bases and J by 8 bases, and 13 bases separated the two germline ends. The CDR3 is made up of 13 amino acids.

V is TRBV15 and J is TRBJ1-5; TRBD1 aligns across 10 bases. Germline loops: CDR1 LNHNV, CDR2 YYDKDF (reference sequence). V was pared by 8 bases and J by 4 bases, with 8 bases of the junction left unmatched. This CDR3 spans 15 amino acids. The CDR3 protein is CATRTGGVVNQPQHF. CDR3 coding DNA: TGTGCCACCCGGACAGGGGGAGTTGTTAATCAGCCCCAGCATTTT.

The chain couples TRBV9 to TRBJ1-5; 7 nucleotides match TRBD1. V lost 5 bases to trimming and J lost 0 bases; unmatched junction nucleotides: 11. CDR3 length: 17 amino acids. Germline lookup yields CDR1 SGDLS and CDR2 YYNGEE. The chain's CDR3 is CASSVQGGQYSNQPQHF. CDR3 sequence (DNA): TGTGCCAGCAGTGTCCAGGGGGGACAGTATAGCAATCAGCCCCAGCATTTT.

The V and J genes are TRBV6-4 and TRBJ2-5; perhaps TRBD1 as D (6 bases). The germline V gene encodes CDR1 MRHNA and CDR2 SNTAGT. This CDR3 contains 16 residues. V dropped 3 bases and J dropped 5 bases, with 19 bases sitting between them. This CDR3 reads CASSDSLGSRGETQYF. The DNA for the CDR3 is TGTGCCAGCAGTGATTCCCTGGGCTCGAGGGGGGAGACCCAGTACTTC.

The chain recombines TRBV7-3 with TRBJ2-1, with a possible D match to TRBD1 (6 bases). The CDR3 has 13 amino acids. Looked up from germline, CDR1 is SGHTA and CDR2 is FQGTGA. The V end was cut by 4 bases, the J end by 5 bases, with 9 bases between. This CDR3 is CASSSDSHNEQFF. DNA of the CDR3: TGTGCCAGCAGCTCGGACAGCCACAATGAGCAGTTCTTC.

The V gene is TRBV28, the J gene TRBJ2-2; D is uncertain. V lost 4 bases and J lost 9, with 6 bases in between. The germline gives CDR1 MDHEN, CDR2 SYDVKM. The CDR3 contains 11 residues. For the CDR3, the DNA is TGTGCCAGCAGTTCTTATAGGGAGCTGTTTTTT. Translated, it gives CASSSYRELFF.

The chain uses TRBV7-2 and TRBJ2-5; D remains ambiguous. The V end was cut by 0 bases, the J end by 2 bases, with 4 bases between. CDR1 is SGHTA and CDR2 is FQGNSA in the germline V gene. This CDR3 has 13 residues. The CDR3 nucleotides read TGTGCCAGCAGCTTAGCCCTTCAAGAGACCCAGTACTTC. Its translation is CASSLALQETQYF.

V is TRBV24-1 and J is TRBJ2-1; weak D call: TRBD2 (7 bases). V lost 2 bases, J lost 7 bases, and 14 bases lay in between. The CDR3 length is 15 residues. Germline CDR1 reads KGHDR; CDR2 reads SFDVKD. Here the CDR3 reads CATSDYGGGRNEQFF. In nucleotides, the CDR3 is TGTGCCACCAGTGATTATGGGGGGGGGCGAAATGAGCAGTTCTTC.

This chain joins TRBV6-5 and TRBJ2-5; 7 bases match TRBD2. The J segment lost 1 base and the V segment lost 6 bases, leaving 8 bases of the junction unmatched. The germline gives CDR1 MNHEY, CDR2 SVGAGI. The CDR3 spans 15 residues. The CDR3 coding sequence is TGTGCCAGCAGAACCAGCGGGGATACCCAAGAGACCCAGTACTTC. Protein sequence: CASRTSGDTQETQYF.

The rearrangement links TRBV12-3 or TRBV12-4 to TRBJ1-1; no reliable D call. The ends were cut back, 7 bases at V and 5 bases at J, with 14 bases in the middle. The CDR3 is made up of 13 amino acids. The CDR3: CASKSGGWTEAFF. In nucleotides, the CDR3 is TGTGCCAGCAAGAGCGGCGGGTGGACTGAAGCTTTCTTT.

The CDR3 loop reads CASSLYQGKAFF. The CDR3 DNA reads as TGTGCCAGCAGCTTGTATCAGGGAAAAGCTTTCTTT. The chain couples TRBV11-2 to TRBJ1-1; the D gene is possibly TRBD1 (5 bases). With 3 bases removed from V and 9 bases from J, the gap between germline ends came to 11 bases. The CDR3 sequence is 12 residues long. In germline, CDR1 is SGHAT, CDR2 FQNNGV. Based on the CDR3 plus reference TRBV11-2 and TRBJ1-1, the full variable domain is EAGVAQSPRYKIIEKRQSVAFWCNPISGHATLYWYQQILGQGPKLLIQFQNNGVVDDSQLPKDRFSAERLKGVDSTLKIQPAKLEDSAVYLCASSLYQGKAFFGQGTRLTVV.

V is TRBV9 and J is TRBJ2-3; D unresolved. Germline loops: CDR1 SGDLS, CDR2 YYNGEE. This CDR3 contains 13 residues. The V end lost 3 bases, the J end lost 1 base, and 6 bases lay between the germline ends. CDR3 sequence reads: CASSALGTDTQYF. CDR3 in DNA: TGTGCCAGCAGCGCCCTAGGCACAGATACGCAGTATTTT. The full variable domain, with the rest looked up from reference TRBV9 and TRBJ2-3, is DSGVTQTPKHLITATGQRVTLRCSPRSGDLSVYWYQQSLDQGLQFLIQYYNGEERAKGNILERFSAQQFPDLHSELNLSSLELGDSALYFCASSALGTDTQYFGPGTRLTVL.

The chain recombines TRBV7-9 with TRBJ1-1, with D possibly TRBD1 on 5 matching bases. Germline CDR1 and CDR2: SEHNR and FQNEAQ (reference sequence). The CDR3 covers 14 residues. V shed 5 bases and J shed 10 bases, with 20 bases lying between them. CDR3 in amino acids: CASSPVNLQVPAFF. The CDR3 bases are TGTGCCAGCAGCCCGGTCAACTTACAGGTTCCAGCTTTCTTT.

DNA of the CDR3: TGTGCCAGCAGCTTAGCGAGAAACACCGGGGAGCTGTTTTTT. It codes for CASSLARNTGELFF. The chain uses TRBV11-1 and TRBJ2-2; no clear D. Germline CDR1 SGHAT, CDR2 FQDESV (reference sequence). The ends were cut back, 0 bases at V and 2 bases at J, with 4 bases in the middle. This CDR3 is built from 14 residues.

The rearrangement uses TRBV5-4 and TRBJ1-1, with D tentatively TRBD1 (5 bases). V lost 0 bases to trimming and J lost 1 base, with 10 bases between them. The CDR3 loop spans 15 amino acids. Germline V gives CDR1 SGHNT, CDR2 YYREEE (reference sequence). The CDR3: CASSLGSGGNTEAFF. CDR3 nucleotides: TGTGCCAGCAGCTTGGGCTCCGGGGGGAACACTGAAGCTTTCTTT.